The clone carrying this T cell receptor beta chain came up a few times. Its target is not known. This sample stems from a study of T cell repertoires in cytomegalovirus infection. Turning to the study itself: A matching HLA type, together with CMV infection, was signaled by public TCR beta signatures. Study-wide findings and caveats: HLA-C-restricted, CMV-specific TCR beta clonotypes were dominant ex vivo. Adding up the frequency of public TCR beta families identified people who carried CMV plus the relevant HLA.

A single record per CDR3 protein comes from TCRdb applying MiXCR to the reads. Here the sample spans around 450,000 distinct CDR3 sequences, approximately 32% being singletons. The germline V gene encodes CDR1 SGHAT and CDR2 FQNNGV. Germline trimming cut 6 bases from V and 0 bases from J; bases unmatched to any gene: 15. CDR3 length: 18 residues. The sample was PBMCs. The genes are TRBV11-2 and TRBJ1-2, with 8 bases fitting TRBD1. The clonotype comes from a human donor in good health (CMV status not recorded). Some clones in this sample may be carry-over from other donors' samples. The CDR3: CASRYIRDRTLANYGYTF. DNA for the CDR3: TGTGCCAGCAGATATATCCGGGACAGGACATTAGCTAACTATGGCTACACCTTC.